Given below is one TCR beta chain in context. Measured with immunoSEQ multiplex PCR; TCRdb has only the in-frame clones, and not every one. This sample yields tens of thousands of clones, of which approximately 92% are seen a single time; 1.1% to 1.5% belongs to the top ten. Per germline, CDR1 SGHDN and CDR2 FVKESK. J lost 5 bases, V lost 0 bases, and 10 bases had no gene match. The length of the CDR3 is 18 residues. The sample comes from a study of T cell changes during pregnancy in multiple sclerosis. The chain carries TRBV14 and TRBJ1-4; TRBD1 matches 9 bases. The specimen comprised peripheral blood, sampled in the third trimester of pregnancy. The sequence was collected from a female donor in good health, enrolled as a control in a pregnancy study. The CDR3 spells CASSQDRYRGLRNEKLFF. The CDR3 DNA reads as TGTGCCAGCAGCCAAGACAGGTACAGGGGGCTGCGAAATGAAAAACTGTTTTTT.